Presented here are 14 T cell receptor beta chains from one specimen sequenced in a study of spatial heterogeneity in lung cancer. TCRdb passed the 5' RACE reads through MiXCR, listing each CDR3 protein once. The repertoire has more than 80,000 distinct CDR3 sequences, approximately 12% of them found once; the top ten carry over 40%. As to time point: sample taken at primary tumor resection. The input for sequencing was PBMCs, taken at surgery. These receptors were taken from a male donor with early-stage non-small cell lung cancer.

This clonotype was counted only a few times. The rearrangement joins TRBV30 to TRBJ2-5; the D gene is possibly TRBD1 (6 bases). Per germline, CDR1 GTSNPN and CDR2 SVGIG (reference sequence). The CDR3 spans 15 residues. V lost 3 bases, J lost 1 base, and 15 bases lay in between. The CDR3 reads CAWRGPGALQETQYF. Written as DNA, the CDR3 is TGTGCCTGGAGAGGCCCAGGGGCCCTCCAAGAGACCCAGTACTTC.

This chain uses TRBV20-1 with TRBJ1-5, with TRBD1 matching over 8 bases. CDR1 is DFQATT and CDR2 is SNEGSKA in the germline V gene (reference sequence). The CDR3 is 13 residues long. V dropped 4 bases and J dropped 5; count of bases not matched to a gene: 4. This CDR3 is CSATMGQDQPQHF. CDR3 nucleotides: TGCAGTGCTACCATGGGACAGGATCAGCCCCAGCATTTT.

This clonotype has a handful of counts. The CDR3 bases are TGTGCCAGCAGGCAGACAGGGGGTGTGTTATACAATGAGCAGTTCTTC. Translation gives CASRQTGGVLYNEQFF. V and J are TRBV12-3 or TRBV12-4 and TRBJ2-1; 9 bases agree with TRBD1. The V and J ends lost 6 bases and 4 bases, in that order; junction bases with no gene match: 10. The CDR3 extends over 16 amino acids.

This clonotype was seen at least ten times. The chain joins TRBV29-1 to TRBJ2-7; D possibly corresponds to TRBD2 (5 bases). Germline V gene data show CDR1 as SQVTM and CDR2 as ANQGSEA. V lost 6 bases, J lost 1 base, and 10 bases lay in between. This CDR3 has 12 amino acids. CDR3 nucleotide sequence: TGCAGCGTGTCACCGGGGTCCTACGAGCAGTACTTC. Encoded protein: CSVSPGSYEQYF.

The chain employs TRBV20-1 and TRBJ1-2, with 10 bases matching TRBD1. Germline CDR1 and CDR2: DFQATT and SNEGSKA (reference sequence). This CDR3 has 15 residues. Trimming at V came to 0 bases and at J to 7 bases, leaving 8 bases not matched to a gene. CDR3 coding DNA: TGCAGTGCTAGAGATGCCTACAGACAGGGGGCTGGCTACACCTTC. It specifies CSARDAYRQGAGYTF.

This chain joins TRBV11-1 and TRBJ2-2; D perhaps matches TRBD1 (5 bases). The ends were cut back, 1 base at V and 4 bases at J, with 10 bases in the middle. The CDR3 is 15 amino acids. CDR1 is SGHAT and CDR2 is FQDESV in the germline V gene (reference sequence). CDR3 nucleotides: TGTGCCAGCAGCTTAGACCCGACAGCCACCGGGGAGCTGTTTTTT. Its translation: CASSLDPTATGELFF. The whole variable domain, remainder taken from reference TRBV11-1 and TRBJ2-2, is EAEVAQSPRYKITEKSQAVAFWCDPISGHATLYWYRQILGQGPELLVQFQDESVVDDSQLPKDRFSAERLKGVDSTLKIQPAELGDSAMYLCASSLDPTATGELFFGEGSRLTVL.

A word on this clonotype: An end of the junction differs from the germline gene, which may be a read error. V gene TRBV7-7 combines with J gene TRBJ2-7; 15 nucleotides agree with TRBD2. Germline V gene lookup returns CDR1 SSHAT and CDR2 FNYEAQ (reference sequence). The CDR3 contains 16 residues. The CDR3 sequence is CASSGRTSGRAEEQYF. The CDR3 bases are TGTGCTAGCAGCGGGCGGACTAGCGGGAGGGCCGAGGAGCAGTACTTC.

There are a few counts of this clonotype. The rearrangement links TRBV29-1 to TRBJ1-2; D possibly corresponds to TRBD1 (5 bases). This CDR3 has 13 amino acids. V lost 3 bases and J 5 bases, leaving 13 bases between the germline ends. Germline V gene lookup returns CDR1 SQVTM and CDR2 ANQGSEA. The CDR3 loop is CSVESDSLYGYTF. CDR3 DNA: TGCAGCGTTGAGAGCGACAGCCTTTATGGCTACACCTTC.

This clonotype was recorded many times. The chain is built from TRBV7-3 and TRBJ2-3; TRBD2 agrees at 10 bases. Per germline, CDR1 SGHTA and CDR2 FQGTGA. The CDR3 covers 17 residues. J lost 1 base, V lost 2 bases, and 6 bases had no gene match. The DNA of the CDR3 is TGTGCCAGCAGCTTATTCGGAGGGACTAGCGGCACAGATACGCAGTATTTT. Translated, it gives CASSLFGGTSGTDTQYF.

The chain has TRBV20-1 and TRBJ2-5, with 9 bases aligning to TRBD2. V gave up 5 bases and J gave up 1 base; unmatched junction bases: 8. The CDR3 has 15 amino acids. The germline V gene encodes CDR1 DFQATT and CDR2 SNEGSKA (reference sequence). CDR3 residues: CSAFPRLAVQETQYF. The CDR3 DNA follows: TGCAGTGCTTTCCCCCGACTAGCGGTCCAAGAGACCCAGTACTTC.

The table lists this clonotype with a few counts. The chain has TRBV6-6 and TRBJ1-1; 7 bases match TRBD1. V was pared by 6 bases and J by 1 base, with 8 bases of the junction left unmatched. Germline-derived CDR1 and CDR2 are MNHNY and SVGAGI (reference sequence). The CDR3 consists of 15 residues. The DNA of the CDR3 is TGTGCCAGCAGCCCACAGGGGCTGGGGAACACTGAAGCTTTCTTT. This codes for CASSPQGLGNTEAFF.

This clonotype turned up a few times. The J gene is TRBJ1-1, the V gene TRBV29-1; D is perhaps TRBD1 (6 bases). This CDR3 region has 16 residues. With 0 bases removed from V and 0 bases from J, the gap between germline ends came to 14 bases. The germline V gene encodes CDR1 SQVTM and CDR2 ANQGSEA. This CDR3 is CSVEEAGGRMNTEAFF. Here the CDR3 DNA reads TGCAGCGTTGAAGAGGCGGGGGGGCGGATGAACACTGAAGCTTTCTTT.

Many counts were recorded for this clonotype. V gene TRBV6-5 combines with J gene TRBJ2-5; 13 positions agree with TRBD2. V shed 8 bases and J 5 bases; nucleotides not matched to a gene: 2. CDR1 MNHEY and CDR2 SVGAGI come from the germline V gene. There are 13 residues in the CDR3. CDR3 DNA: TGTGCCAGCGGGGGACTAGCGGGGGAGACCCAGTACTTC. It encodes CASGGLAGETQYF.

This clonotype was observed a few times. The V gene is TRBV29-1, the J gene TRBJ2-5; a possible D gene is TRBD1 (5 bases). Trimming left V 7 bases short and J 0 bases short, with 15 bases between. CDR1 is SQVTM and CDR2 is ANQGSEA in the germline V gene. This CDR3 spans 14 amino acids. The DNA for the CDR3 is TGCAGCGCCAGAGCGCAGGGTGACCAAGAGACCCAGTACTTC. Translating it yields CSARAQGDQETQYF.